The clone carrying this T cell receptor (beta chain) was found once. The germline V gene encodes CDR1 SNHLY and CDR2 FYNNEI. This CDR3 spans 16 amino acids. Trimming took 6 bases from V and 0 from J, leaving 15 bases between them. The protocol was immunoSEQ multiplex PCR, while the TCRdb copy is restricted to in-frame clones and leaves out a portion. Of about 54,000 clones listed, more than 85% are singletons. This sample is part of a study of T cell changes during pregnancy in multiple sclerosis. The clonotype originates from a female donor in good health, enrolled as a control in a pregnancy study. The source material was peripheral blood, sampled after pregnancy. The chain carries TRBV2 and TRBJ1-5; tentative D call: TRBD1 (6 bases). CDR3 nucleotide sequence: TGTGCCAGCAGGACGGGGGGACACTATAGCAATCAGCCCCAGCATTTT. Translating gives CASRTGGHYSNQPQHF.